The sequence of this TCR beta chain was determined in a study of blood T cell repertoires in COVID-19 (dated by TCRdb to the early 2020s). As for the study more broadly: Collaborator samples came from the United States, Italy and Spain and covered acute and convalescent phases of COVID-19. The material from the prospective study consisted of cDNA or gDNA derived from T cells, B-cell-depleted T cells, or PBMCs. Subjects who had been exposed to COVID-19, were actively infected with it, or had recovered from it provided the deeply sampled blood TCRbeta repertoires that made up the dataset. The repertoires were made available in a free public database intended to serve as a resource for research on the immune response to SARS-CoV-2. The samples were drawn from two sources: the first 160 participants of the ongoing ImmuneRACE study, and approximately 1,300 subjects contributed by 6 global collaborators. A de-identified subject ID, COVID-19 status, age in years and sex were almost always included in the sample metadata. Where available, HLA class I and class II types were taken from metadata supplied by the sample provider and were not determined by assay-based typing.

Broad study findings and their caveats: How much clinical and demographic metadata was included differed by source and by participant, and the metadata was provided uncurated.

In Seattle, one collaborating source enrolled patients while the infection was active and tracked those patients longitudinally over the course of disease. Each collaborating institution followed its own protocols to collect whole blood in K2EDTA tubes. For TCRbeta analysis, collaborators shipped samples as frozen whole blood, isolated PBMCs, or DNA extracted from either of those sample types. About this clone itself: This receptor's antigen is unknown. No much larger clone exists at a distance of one base, and base qualities are not known.

TCRbeta CDR3 regions were amplified from genomic DNA using the immunoSEQ Assay, a bias-controlled multiplex PCR. As for how the authors treated the data: Within the assay, amplification of reference gene primers was used to estimate how many nucleated cells each sample contained. Sequence reads were collapsed and filtered to measure the absolute abundance of every unique TCRbeta CDR3 rearrangement. For each sample, productive Simpson clonality was calculated as the square root of Simpson's diversity index across productive rearrangements. In its TCRdb copy, this immuneACCESS table keeps in-frame sequences only and misses some clones. Where compared with another copy, unresolved V genes explain less than half of these, and the others have no known cause. Clone size and the V and J calls come from that table; the DNA yielded D and trimming. This sample comprises about 270,000 clones, 85% to 90% of them detected only once. The ten biggest clones cover 10% to 15% of the sample.

Its CDR3 holds 10 amino acids, cysteine through phenylalanine. Here the CDR3 DNA is all that survives: 30 bases in frame from base 1. Trimming removed 5 bases from V and 3 bases from J, leaving 5 bases between the germline ends. CDR1 GTSNPN and CDR2 SVGIG are derived from the germline V gene (reference sequence). Sequencing was performed on peripheral blood. The receptor chain draws on TRBV30 and TRBJ2-7; no D gene is confidently identified. The receptor comes from a woman aged 30 to 39 with COVID-19, enrolled during active disease. The sequence in DNA is TGTGCCTGGGGATACTACGAGCAGTACTTC. It translates as CAWGYYEQYF.